The T cell receptor beta chain under discussion was sequenced for a study of glioma-infiltrating T cells. TCR alpha and beta CDR3 regions were amplified from RNA using iRepertoire nested multiplex PCR. For one-step reverse transcription and amplification, about 90-450 ng of tissue mRNA or PBMC total RNA was used. One entry per CDR3 protein results from TCRdb running MiXCR on the multiplex PCR reads. Of around 150,000 distinct CDR3 sequences listed, about 39% are singletons. A note on this clonotype: Its cognate antigen is unknown.

V lost 3 bases and J 4 bases, leaving 2 bases between the germline ends. Germline lookup yields CDR1 ENHRY and CDR2 SYGVKD. The CDR3 runs to 11 residues. General study findings and limits: Tissue and blood shared very few CDR3 sequences. Tissue-blood divergence was below expectation in non-neoplastic patients, above in gliomas.

The specimen sequenced was glioma tissue, nonneoplastic brain tissue, or PBMCs (not recorded which). The sequence came from a human donor with low-grade glioma or glioblastoma, undergoing nonglioma brain surgery, or in good health (not recorded which). The chain couples TRBV10-3 to TRBJ2-3, with D hard to call. The CDR3 spells CAISDPDTQYF. CDR3 coding DNA: TGTGCCATCAGTGACCCAGATACGCAGTATTTT.